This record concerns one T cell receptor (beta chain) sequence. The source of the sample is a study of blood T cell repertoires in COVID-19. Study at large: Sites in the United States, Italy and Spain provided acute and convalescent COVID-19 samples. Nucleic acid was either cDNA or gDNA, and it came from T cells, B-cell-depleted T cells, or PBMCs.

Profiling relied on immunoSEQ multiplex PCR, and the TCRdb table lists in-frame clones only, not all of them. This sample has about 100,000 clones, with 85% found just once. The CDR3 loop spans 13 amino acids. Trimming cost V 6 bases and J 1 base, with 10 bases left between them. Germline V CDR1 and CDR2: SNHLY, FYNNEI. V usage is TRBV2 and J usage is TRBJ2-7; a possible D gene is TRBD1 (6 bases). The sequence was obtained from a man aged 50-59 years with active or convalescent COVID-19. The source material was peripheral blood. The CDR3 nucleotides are TGTGCCAGCAGACCGGACAGTTCCTACGAGCAGTACTTC. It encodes CASRPDSSYEQYF.